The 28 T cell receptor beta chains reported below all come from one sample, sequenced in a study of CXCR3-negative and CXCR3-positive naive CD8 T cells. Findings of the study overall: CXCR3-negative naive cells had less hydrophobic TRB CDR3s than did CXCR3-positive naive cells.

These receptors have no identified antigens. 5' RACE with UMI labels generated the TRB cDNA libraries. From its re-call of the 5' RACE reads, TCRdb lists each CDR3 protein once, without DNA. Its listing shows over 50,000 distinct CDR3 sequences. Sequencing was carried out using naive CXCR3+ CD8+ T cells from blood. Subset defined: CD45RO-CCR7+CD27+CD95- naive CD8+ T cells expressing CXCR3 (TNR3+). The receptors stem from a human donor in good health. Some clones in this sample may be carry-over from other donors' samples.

The CDR3 reads CSVETATENIQYF. This chain uses TRBV29-1 with TRBJ2-4; TCRdb indicates TRBD1, and absent DNA this call remains unverified. CDR1 SQVTM and CDR2 ANQGSEA come from the germline V gene. The CDR3 is 13 residues long.

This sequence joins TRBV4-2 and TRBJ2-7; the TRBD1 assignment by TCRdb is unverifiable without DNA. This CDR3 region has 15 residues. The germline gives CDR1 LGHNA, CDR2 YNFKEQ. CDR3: CASSQENGAYYEQYF.

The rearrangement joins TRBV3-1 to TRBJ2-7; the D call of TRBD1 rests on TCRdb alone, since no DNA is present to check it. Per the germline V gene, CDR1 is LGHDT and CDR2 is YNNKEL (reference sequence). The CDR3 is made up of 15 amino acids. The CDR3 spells CASSQDEDTSYEQYF.

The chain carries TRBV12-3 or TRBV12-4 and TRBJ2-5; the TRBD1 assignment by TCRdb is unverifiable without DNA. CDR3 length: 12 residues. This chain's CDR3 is CASSFGGETQYF.

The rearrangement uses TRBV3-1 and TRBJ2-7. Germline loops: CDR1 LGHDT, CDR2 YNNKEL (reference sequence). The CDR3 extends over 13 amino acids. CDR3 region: CASSPGASYEQYF.

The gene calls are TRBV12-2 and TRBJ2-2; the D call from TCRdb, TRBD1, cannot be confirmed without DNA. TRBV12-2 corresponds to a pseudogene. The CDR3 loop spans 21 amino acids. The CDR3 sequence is CASPSSGGALAPQPNTGELFF.

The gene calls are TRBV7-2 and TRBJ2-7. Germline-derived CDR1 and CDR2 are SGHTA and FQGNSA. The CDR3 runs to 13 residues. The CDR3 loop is CASSFSADYEQYF.

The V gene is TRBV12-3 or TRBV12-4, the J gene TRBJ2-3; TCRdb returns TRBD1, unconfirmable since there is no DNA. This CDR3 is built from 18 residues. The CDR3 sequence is CASSLSAGTGYHTDTQYF.

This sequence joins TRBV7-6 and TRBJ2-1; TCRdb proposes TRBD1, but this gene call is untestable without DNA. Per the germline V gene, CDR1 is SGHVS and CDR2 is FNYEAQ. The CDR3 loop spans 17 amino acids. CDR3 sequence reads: CASSLGGGGWTYNEQFF.

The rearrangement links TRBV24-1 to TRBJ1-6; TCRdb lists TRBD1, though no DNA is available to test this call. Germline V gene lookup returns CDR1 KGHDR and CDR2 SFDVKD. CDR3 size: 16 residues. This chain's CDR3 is CATSEDNQGDNSPLHF.

The CDR3 protein is CASSLDAGGDAAEAFF. The rearrangement uses TRBV11-2 and TRBJ1-1; TCRdb picks TRBD1, but there is no DNA to check that call. CDR3 length: 16 amino acids. Germline V gene sequence: CDR1 SGHAT, CDR2 FQNNGV.

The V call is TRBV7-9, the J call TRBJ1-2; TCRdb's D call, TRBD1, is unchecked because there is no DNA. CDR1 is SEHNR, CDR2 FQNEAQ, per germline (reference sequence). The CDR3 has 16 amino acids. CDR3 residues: CASSLGEVDREDGYTF.

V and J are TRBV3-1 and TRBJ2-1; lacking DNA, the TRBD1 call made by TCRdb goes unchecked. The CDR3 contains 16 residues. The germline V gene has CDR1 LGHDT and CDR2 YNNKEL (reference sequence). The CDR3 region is CASSQARGRRRDEQFF.

The CDR3 spells CASSHPGQANTGELFF. This rearrangement joins TRBV7-9 to TRBJ2-2; TCRdb proposes TRBD1, but this gene call is untestable without DNA. The CDR3 extends over 16 amino acids. The V gene's germline CDR1 is SEHNR and CDR2 FQNEAQ (reference sequence).

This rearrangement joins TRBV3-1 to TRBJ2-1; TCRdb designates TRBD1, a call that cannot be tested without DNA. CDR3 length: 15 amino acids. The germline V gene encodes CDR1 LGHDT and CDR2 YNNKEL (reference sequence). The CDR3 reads CASSQDWGSYNEQFF.

CDR3: CASSLSPLVTYEQYF. This chain uses TRBV28 with TRBJ2-7; the D call from TCRdb, TRBD2, cannot be confirmed without DNA. CDR3 length: 15 amino acids. Germline assignment: CDR1 MDHEN and CDR2 SYDVKM.

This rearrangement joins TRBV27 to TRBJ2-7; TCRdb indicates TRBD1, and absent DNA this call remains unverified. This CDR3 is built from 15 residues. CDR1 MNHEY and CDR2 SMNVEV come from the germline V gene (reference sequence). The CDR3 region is CASNPSGVGSYEQYF.

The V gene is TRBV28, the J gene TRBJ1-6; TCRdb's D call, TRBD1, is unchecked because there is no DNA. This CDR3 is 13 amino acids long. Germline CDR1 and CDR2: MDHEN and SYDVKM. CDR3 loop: CASSSGVGLSLHF.

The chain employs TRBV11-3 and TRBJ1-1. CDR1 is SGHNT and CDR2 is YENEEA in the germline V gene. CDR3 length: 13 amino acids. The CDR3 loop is CASSLTYGAEAFF.

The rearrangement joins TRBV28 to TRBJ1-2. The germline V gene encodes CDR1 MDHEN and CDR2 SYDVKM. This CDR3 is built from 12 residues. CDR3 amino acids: CASSLVSYGYTF.

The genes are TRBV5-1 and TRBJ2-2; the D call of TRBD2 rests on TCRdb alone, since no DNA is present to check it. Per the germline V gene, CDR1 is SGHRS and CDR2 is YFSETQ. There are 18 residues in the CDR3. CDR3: CASSLEVVGGPLTGELFF.

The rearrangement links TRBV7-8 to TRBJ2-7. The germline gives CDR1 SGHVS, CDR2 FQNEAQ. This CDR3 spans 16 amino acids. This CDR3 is CASSLLADGSFYEQYF.

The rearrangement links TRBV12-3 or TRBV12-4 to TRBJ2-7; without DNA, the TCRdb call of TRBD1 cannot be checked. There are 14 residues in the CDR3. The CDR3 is CASSRGLKSYEQYF.

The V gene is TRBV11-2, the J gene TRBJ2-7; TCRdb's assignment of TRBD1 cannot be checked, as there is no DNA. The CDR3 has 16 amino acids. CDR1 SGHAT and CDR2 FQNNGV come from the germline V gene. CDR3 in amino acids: CASSPPEDRGFDEQYF.

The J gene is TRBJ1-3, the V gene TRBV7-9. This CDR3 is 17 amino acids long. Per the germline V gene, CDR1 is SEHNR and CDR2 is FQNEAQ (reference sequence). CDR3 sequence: CASSPSTAESSGNTIYF. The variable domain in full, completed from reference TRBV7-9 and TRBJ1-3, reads DTGVSQNPRHKITKRGQNVTFRCDPISEHNRLYWYRQTLGQGPEFLTYFQNEAQLEKSRLLSDRFSAERPKGSFSTLEIQRTEQGDSAMYLCASSPSTAESSGNTIYFGEGSWLTVV.

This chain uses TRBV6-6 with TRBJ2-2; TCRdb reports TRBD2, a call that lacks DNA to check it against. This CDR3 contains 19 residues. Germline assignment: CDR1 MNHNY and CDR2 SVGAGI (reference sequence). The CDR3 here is CASSYPGTSGGKNTGELLF.

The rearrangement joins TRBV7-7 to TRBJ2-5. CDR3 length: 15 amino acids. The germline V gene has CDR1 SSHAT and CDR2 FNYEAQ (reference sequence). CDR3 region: CASSLSGEYQETQYF.

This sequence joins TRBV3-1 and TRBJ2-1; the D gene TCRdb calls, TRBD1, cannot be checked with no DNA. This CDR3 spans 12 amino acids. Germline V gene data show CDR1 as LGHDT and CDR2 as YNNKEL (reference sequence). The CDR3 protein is CASSPQGLELFF.